Detailed here is one T cell receptor beta chain. The antigen is undetermined. The entry originates in a study of cytomegalovirus exposure and HLA in healthy donors. Study at large: HLA-typed donors contributed 80 million or so unique TCRs, which were held in an early data release. Findings of the study overall: As confirmed in vitro, three CMV-associated chains were specific for CMV antigens. TCR beta chain V- and J-gene trimming was linked, in a later analysis, to a missense variant in DCLRE1C.

Germline-derived CDR1 and CDR2 are MNHEY and SMNVEV (reference sequence). The CDR3 spans 14 residues. V lost 6 bases and J lost 10, with 18 bases in between. PCR employed 60 Vbeta and 13 Jbeta primers. Clones were sequenced by immunoSEQ multiplex PCR, and TCRdb holds only the in-frame ones, with some missing. Of under 200,000 clones listed, roughly 76% were seen once; the top ten hold roughly 1.9%. Sequencing was carried out using PBMCs. This clonotype was obtained from a human donor in good health. The J gene is TRBJ1-4, the V gene TRBV27, with D possibly TRBD1 on 6 matching bases. The CDR3 DNA reads TGTGCCAGCAGCCATGAGGGGGTTGGCGGAAAACTGTTTTTT. Encoded protein: CASSHEGVGGKLFF.